This is a list of T cell receptor beta chains from one sample in a study of blood T cell repertoires in COVID-19. Method: immunoSEQ multiplex PCR; TCRdb's copy keeps in-frame clones and lacks some. The table has roughly 100,000 clones, about 85% seen once; the top ten hold 2%. Sample: peripheral blood. The receptors shown here come from a man in his fifties or sixties with active COVID-19. Each CDR3 is given without its conserved first and last residue.

j_call v_call cdr3_aa
TRBJ1-1 TRBV18 ASSPLGQGGLNLNTEAF
TRBJ2-7 TRBV19 ASSSWTGGTYEQY
TRBJ2-3 TRBV19 ASSRTGTTGSDTQY
TRBJ2-3 TRBV20-1 SAIDRLTGGNTDTQY
TRBJ2-6 TRBV19 ASSIDFIGASSYGGANVLT
TRBJ1-3 TRBV4-1 ASSHYRNTIY
TRBJ1-1 TRBV7-9 ASGKREDRAEAF
TRBJ1-2 TRBV6-4 ASSATGTGYGYT
TRBJ2-7 TRBV6-6 ASSPKDRSATSSYEQY
TRBJ1-2 TRBV2 ASSERQGAYYGYT
TRBJ2-1 TRBV25-1 ASSSYGTGHLPRNEQF
TRBJ2-7 TRBV6-5 ASILAGDYEQY
TRBJ2-2 TRBV27 ASSSPGLADTGELF
TRBJ1-1 TRBV7-2 ASRQTPGQMNTEAF
TRBJ1-3 TRBV7-9 ASSPPSVSGNTIY
TRBJ2-7 TRBV5-4 ASSSPGQLNYEQY
TRBJ1-1 TRBV29-1 SAGQGGTEAF
TRBJ2-5 TRBV5-6 ASSLRGNQETQY
TRBJ2-3 TRBV2 ASCPEGLAVDTQY
TRBJ2-1 TRBV2 ASSEAGVTGTYNEQF
TRBJ1-2 TRBV7-9 ASSHPGRVRYGYT
TRBJ1-1 TRBV18 ASSPPTGRNTEAF
TRBJ1-6 TRBV21-1 ASSRLGGGESPLH
TRBJ2-2 TRBV4-1 ASSQPLRGSGELF
TRBJ2-3 TRBV5-6 ASTSGDRTDTQY
TRBJ2-7 TRBV20-1 SASFNPGGGEQY
TRBJ1-2 TRBV19 ASSTRQGDGYT
TRBJ2-2 TRBV7-2 ASSRGARPNTGELF
TRBJ1-1 TRBV19 ASSTVETTEAF
TRBJ2-7 TRBV11-1 ASSLIAGVGEQY
TRBJ2-3 TRBV6-5 ASKGKAGEPTAQY
TRBJ2-7 TRBV3-1/TRBV3-2 ASSQDRTEQRTEQY
TRBJ2-5 TRBV18 ASSPPEVWTQY
TRBJ2-7 TRBV18 ASSPRGLAGGSSYEQY
TRBJ1-2 TRBV15 ATSGVGDSNYGYT